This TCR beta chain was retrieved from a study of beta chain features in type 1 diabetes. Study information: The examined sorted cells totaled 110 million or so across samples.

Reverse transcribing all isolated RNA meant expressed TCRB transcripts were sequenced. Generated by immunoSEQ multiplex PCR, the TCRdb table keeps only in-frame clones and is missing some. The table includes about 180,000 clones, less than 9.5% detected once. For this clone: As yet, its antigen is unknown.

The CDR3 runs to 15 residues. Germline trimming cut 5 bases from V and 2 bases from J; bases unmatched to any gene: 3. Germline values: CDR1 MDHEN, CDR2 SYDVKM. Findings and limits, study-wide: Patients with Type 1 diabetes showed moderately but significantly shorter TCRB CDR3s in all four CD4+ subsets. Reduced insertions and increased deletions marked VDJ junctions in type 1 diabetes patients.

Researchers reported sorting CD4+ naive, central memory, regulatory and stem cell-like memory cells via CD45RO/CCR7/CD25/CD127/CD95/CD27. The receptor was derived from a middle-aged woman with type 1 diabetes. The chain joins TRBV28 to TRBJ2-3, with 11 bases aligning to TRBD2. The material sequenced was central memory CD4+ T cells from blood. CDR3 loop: CASSIAGGVTDTQYF. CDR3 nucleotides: TGTGCCAGCAGTATAGCGGGAGGGGTCACAGATACGCAGTATTTT.